This T cell receptor (beta chain) was observed in a study of vaccination effects on CD4 cells after COVID-19. V lost 4 bases and J lost 2; bases outside the gene matches: 3. CDR3 size: 14 residues. CDR1 is SGHRS and CDR2 is YFSETQ in the germline V gene. Regarding this clone: Its matching antigen is unknown.

After expansion with viral peptide pools in the ViraFEST assay, antigen-specific CD4+ T cells were sequenced. At the end of around 11 days of culture, CD4+ T cells were isolated. Either the mRNA-1273 or the BNT162b2 vaccine was given to participants as two doses. Assay: immunoSEQ multiplex PCR; the TCRdb copy retains only in-frame clones and omits some. The sample has 50,000 to 65,000 clones; less than 80% are singletons. The clonotype was recovered from a human donor who received a COVID-19 vaccine. The chain recombines TRBV5-1 with TRBJ2-1; TRBD2 aligns across 7 bases. The specimen was CD4+ T cells from PBMCs cultured with HCoV-229E spike peptides, collected after COVID-19 vaccination. This CDR3 is CASSVGGTYNEQFF. CDR3 DNA: TGCGCCAGCAGCGTGGGGGGGACCTACAATGAGCAGTTCTTC.